The rows below give T cell receptor beta chains drawn from one sample of a study of T cells in Graves' hyperthyroidism and ophthalmopathy. TCRdb processed the multiplex PCR reads anew with MiXCR; each CDR3 protein has one entry. The data hold 200,000 to 250,000 distinct CDR3 sequences, with roughly 18% observed a single time. Sequenced sample: blood. These receptors came from a man aged 35-49 years with Graves' hyperthyroidism. Each CDR3 is given with its conserved first and last residue. The order of the fields is J gene, D gene, V gene, clone size, CDR3 DNA, CDR3 protein. A D gene is named only where the DNA matches it firmly. The size of a clone is reported for some rows only, either as once, few or many, or as a class for expanded clones.

TRBJ1-3	TRBD1	TRBV28	many	TGTGCCAGCAGTTTAAATCAGGGGGCTTTTGGAAACACCATATATTTT	CASSLNQGAFGNTIYF
TRBJ2-4	TRBD1	TRBV28	many	TGTGCCAGCAGTCCAATGGACAGGAGAGCCAAAAACATTCAGTACTTC	CASSPMDRRAKNIQYF
TRBJ1-5	NA	TRBV6-1	few	TGTGTCAGCACCGGGCGCGAGGCCCAGCATTTT	CVSTGREAQHF
TRBJ1-1	TRBD1	TRBV7-3	NA	TGTGCCAGCAGCCCCGGGACAGAAAGTATGAACACTGAAGCTTTCTTT	CASSPGTESMNTEAFF
TRBJ2-1	NA	TRBV24-1	few	TGTGCCACCAGTGATTTCCCGTCGAGCTCCTACAATGAGCAGTTCTTC	CATSDFPSSSYNEQFF
TRBJ1-1	NA	TRBV3-1	NA	TGTGCCAGCAGCCAAGCAGGTGATTTTGAAGCTTTCTTT	CASSQAGDFEAFF
TRBJ2-1	NA	TRBV7-6	many	TGTGCCAGCAGCTCAACGATAGACAATGAGCAGTTCTTC	CASSSTIDNEQFF
TRBJ2-2	NA	TRBV6-1	many	TGTGCCAGCAGTAAAAACAGGGTACCGGGGGAGCTGTTTTTT	CASSKNRVPGELFF
TRBJ2-7	NA	TRBV2	many	TGTGCCAGCAGTGTGGGCCCAGGAGGCGGCTACGAGCAGTACTTC	CASSVGPGGGYEQYF
TRBJ2-3	NA	TRBV20-1	many	TGCAGTGCTAGTGGGCCCAGGGCCACAGATACGCAGTATTTT	CSASGPRATDTQYF
TRBJ2-1	NA	TRBV20-1	many	TGCAGTGCTAGCGGGGGGCCGAGCTCCTACAATGAGCAGTTCTTC	CSASGGPSSYNEQFF
TRBJ2-1	TRBD2	TRBV7-3	few	TGTGCCAGCAGCGTAGAACTAGCGGGGGGGTACAATGAGCAGTTCTTC	CASSVELAGGYNEQFF
TRBJ1-2	NA	TRBV30	many	TGTGCCTGGAGTTTAGGGGGCTATGGCTACACCTTC	CAWSLGGYGYTF
TRBJ1-5	NA	TRBV5-1	few	TGCGCCAGCAGTCCTACCCCAAGCAATCAGCCCCAGCATTTT	CASSPTPSNQPQHF
TRBJ2-7	NA	TRBV20-1	few	TGCAGTGCTAAAGATACCTACGAGCAGTACTTC	CSAKDTYEQYF
TRBJ1-2	NA	TRBV9	NA	TGTGCCAGCAGCACTCAAGAGGGACCGGGAGGCTACACCTTC	CASSTQEGPGGYTF
TRBJ1-5	NA	TRBV6-1	NA	TGTGCCAGCACTCGGGTGGGGTTGACAGGCAATCAGCCCCAGCATTTT	CASTRVGLTGNQPQHF
TRBJ2-1	NA	TRBV7-2	NA	TGTGCCAGCAGCTTAGCTGCCGCCGACAATGAGCAGTTCTTC	CASSLAAADNEQFF
TRBJ1-1	NA	TRBV20-1	many	TGCAGTGCTAGGGAAGGGGTATCAGTCACTGAAGCTTTCTTT	CSAREGVSVTEAFF
TRBJ1-5	NA	TRBV30	many	TGTGCCTGGAGTGTACAGGGAAGGGGCTCGGATCAGCCCCAGCATTTT	CAWSVQGRGSDQPQHF
TRBJ2-2	TRBD1	TRBV12-3/TRBV12-4	many	TGTGCCAGCAGAGACGGGACAGGGGAAACCGGGGAGCTGTTTTTT	CASRDGTGETGELFF
TRBJ2-4	TRBD1	TRBV7-9	NA	TGTGCCAGCAGCTCTACCCCGGGACAGGGAAGACGAGCCAAAAACATTCAGTACTTC	CASSSTPGQGRRAKNIQYF
TRBJ2-5	TRBD2	TRBV7-2	many	TGTGCCAGCAGAACAGGACTAGCCCCACTCGAGACCCAGTACTTC	CASRTGLAPLETQYF
TRBJ1-6	NA	TRBV6-1	many	TGTGCCAGCAGTGGGGAAAGGGCCAGGGCTAATTCACCCCTCCACTTT	CASSGERARANSPLHF
TRBJ1-5	NA	TRBV20-1	many	TGCAGTGCTTTGCGTGGAACAGCCGATAGCAATCAGCCCCAGCATTTT	CSALRGTADSNQPQHF
TRBJ2-3	NA	TRBV28	NA	TGTGCCAGCAGTCTTTGGACAGATACGCAGTATTTT	CASSLWTDTQYF
TRBJ2-7	TRBD2	TRBV5-1	once	TGCGCCAGCAGACCTAGCGGGTTATCCTACGAGCAGTACTTC	CASRPSGLSYEQYF
TRBJ2-1	TRBD1	TRBV29-1	many	TGCAGCGTCGGGACAGGGGGCTACAATGAGCAGTTCTTC	CSVGTGGYNEQFF
TRBJ1-1	TRBD1	TRBV6-1	NA	TGTGCCAGCGGGGACAGGGACACTGAAGCTTTCTTT	CASGDRDTEAFF